This TCR beta chain was profiled in a study of blood T cell repertoires in COVID-19. Study summary: Whether acute or convalescent, the COVID-19 samples came from the United States, Italy and Spain. Sample material is recorded as cDNA or gDNA derived from T cells, B-cell-depleted T cells, or PBMCs.

V shed 5 bases, J shed 2 bases, and the junction held 2 bases outside the gene matches. This CDR3 has 13 residues. Per the germline V gene, CDR1 is MNHEY and CDR2 is SVGEGT. Here immunoSEQ multiplex PCR was the method, and the copy in TCRdb shows in-frame clones only, minus some. The sample lists around 300,000 clones; roughly 90% were seen once. The sequence was obtained from a woman in her 30s with active or convalescent COVID-19. The chain links TRBV6-2 or TRBV6-3 to TRBJ2-5; 7 bases map to TRBD1. Input material: peripheral blood. The CDR3 reads CASSRDSQETQYF. CDR3 sequence (DNA): TGTGCCAGCAGTAGGGACAGTCAAGAGACCCAGTACTTC.